This TCR beta chain was documented in a study of T cell repertoires and HLA-DP antigens. Turning to the study itself: Versus self, one alloantigen differed at one groove amino acid, the other at about 10. Average DNA input: approximately 240 ng for CD137+CD4+ sorts, about 1,300 ng pre-culture. Study-wide points: Sorted CD137+ cells had clonality roughly 0.39 against both alloantigens, versus roughly 0.04 pre-culture.

Note on this clone: What it recognizes is unknown.

Libraries were prepared by immunoSEQ multiplex PCR; TCRdb keeps only in-frame clonotypes and omits some of them. The sample consists of 90,000 to 130,000 clones, over 90% of them appearing once. Average purity of the negatively selected CD4+ T cells was 95% to 98%. The CDR3 is made up of 13 amino acids. Germline assignment: CDR1 MGHRA and CDR2 YSYEKL. The V end was cut by 7 bases, the J end by 5 bases, with 14 bases between. Sequenced sample: CD4+ T cells from PBMCs. This sequence originates from a woman under 30 in good health and CMV-seronegative. This chain links TRBV4-1 with TRBJ1-1; tentative D call: TRBD1 (6 bases). The CDR3 sequence is CASNRGGITEAFF. Here the CDR3 DNA reads TGCGCCAGCAACAGAGGGGGGATAACTGAAGCTTTCTTT.